These 26 T cell receptor beta chains share one sample of origin, sequenced in a study of T cells expressing NK-cell markers. TCRdb processed the 5' RACE reads again and assigns one entry to each CDR3 protein, with no DNA. Its table lists about 460,000 distinct CDR3 sequences. What was sequenced was blood T cells: a sorted CD56 or NKG2C T cell subset, CD4+ or CD8+ T cells, or bulk PBMC T cells (not recorded which). The origin of the receptors is a woman in her forties or fifties in good health.

This chain connects TRBV21-1 to TRBJ2-1; TCRdb's D call of TRBD1 is untestable without DNA. TRBV21-1 is recorded as a pseudogene. This CDR3 is built from 17 residues. This CDR3 reads CASSTYEETGVVNEQFF.

The CDR3 protein is CASGDRARNTIYF. V and J are TRBV27 and TRBJ1-3; without DNA, the TCRdb call of TRBD1 cannot be checked. The CDR3 runs 13 residues. CDR1 is MNHEY and CDR2 is SMNVEV in the germline V gene (reference sequence).

The chain links TRBV24-1 to TRBJ1-2; as DNA is missing, the TRBD1 call by TCRdb cannot be tested. Germline CDR1 and CDR2: KGHDR and SFDVKD. The CDR3 has 14 residues. The chain's CDR3 is CATSDADRFYGYTF.

The genes are TRBV5-1 and TRBJ2-1; TCRdb gives TRBD2 as the D gene, but with no DNA this cannot be confirmed. The germline V gene has CDR1 SGHRS and CDR2 YFSETQ. This CDR3 has 15 residues. The CDR3 region is CASNLGLAGADEQFF. Full variable domain (missing parts from reference TRBV5-1 and TRBJ2-1): KAGVTQTPRYLIKTRGQQVTLSCSPISGHRSVSWYQQTPGQGLQFLFEYFSETQRNKGNFPGRFSGRQFSNSRSEMNVSTLELGDSALYLCASNLGLAGADEQFFGPGTRLTVL.

This chain connects TRBV18 to TRBJ2-1; without DNA, the TCRdb call of TRBD1 cannot be checked. The CDR3 length is 14 residues. The germline V gene has CDR1 KGHSH and CDR2 LQKENI. The CDR3 is CASSPWTGINEQFF.

The J gene is TRBJ2-3, the V gene TRBV7-6; TCRdb designates TRBD1, a call that cannot be tested without DNA. CDR3 size: 17 residues. Per the germline V gene, CDR1 is SGHVS and CDR2 is FNYEAQ. The CDR3 loop is CASSLELAGGLADTQYF.

The rearrangement joins TRBV24-1 to TRBJ2-2; there is no DNA to check the TCRdb D call of TRBD1. Germline V CDR1 and CDR2: KGHDR, SFDVKD. This CDR3 has 16 residues. The CDR3 spells CATSDLGQGATGELFF.

The chain carries TRBV5-4 and TRBJ2-5; no DNA is available, so the TRBD2 call from TCRdb remains unchecked. Germline V gives CDR1 SGHNT, CDR2 YYREEE (reference sequence). The CDR3 runs to 15 residues. The CDR3 is CASSLGGTLQETQYF.

The V gene is TRBV7-9, the J gene TRBJ2-2; the D gene TCRdb calls, TRBD1, cannot be checked with no DNA. Germline values: CDR1 SEHNR, CDR2 FQNEAQ (reference sequence). The CDR3 is made up of 18 amino acids. The CDR3 protein is CASSVRPLSSLNSGELFF.

This chain joins TRBV12-3 or TRBV12-4 and TRBJ1-2. CDR3 length: 14 residues. The CDR3: CASSLGRILYGYTF.

J is TRBJ1-2 and V is TRBV20-1; TCRdb's assignment of TRBD1 cannot be checked, as there is no DNA. This CDR3 is 14 amino acids long. Germline V gene data show CDR1 as DFQATT and CDR2 as SNEGSKA (reference sequence). The CDR3 is CSARSSDRGEGYTF.

This chain uses TRBV9 with TRBJ2-2; there is no DNA to check the TCRdb D call of TRBD2. The V gene's germline CDR1 is SGDLS and CDR2 YYNGEE. CDR3 size: 17 residues. The CDR3: CASSVGVAGTLTGELFF. The variable domain in full, completed from reference TRBV9 and TRBJ2-2, reads DSGVTQTPKHLITATGQRVTLRCSPRSGDLSVYWYQQSLDQGLQFLIQYYNGEERAKGNILERFSAQQFPDLHSELNLSSLELGDSALYFCASSVGVAGTLTGELFFGEGSRLTVL.

V usage is TRBV4-1 and J usage is TRBJ2-5. Germline V gene sequence: CDR1 MGHRA, CDR2 YSYEKL. CDR3 length: 13 residues. The CDR3: CASSQWIYETQYF.

This chain joins TRBV12-3 or TRBV12-4 and TRBJ1-2; checking the TCRdb D call of TRBD1 is not possible without DNA. The CDR3 consists of 11 residues. CDR3 sequence reads: CASSLGGGYTF.

The gene calls are TRBV4-1 and TRBJ2-3; TCRdb outputs TRBD2, but without DNA this stays unchecked. Per the germline V gene, CDR1 is MGHRA and CDR2 is YSYEKL. The CDR3 runs to 16 residues. This CDR3 is CASRVIPGLGPDTQYF.

The chain carries TRBV3-1 and TRBJ2-5. The CDR3 covers 15 residues. Per the germline V gene, CDR1 is LGHDT and CDR2 is YNNKEL (reference sequence). CDR3 residues: CASSQGQWIRETQYF.

The genes are TRBV7-6 and TRBJ1-3; absent DNA, TCRdb's TRBD1 call cannot be checked. CDR1 SGHVS and CDR2 FNYEAQ come from the germline V gene. This CDR3 is built from 17 residues. CDR3 sequence reads: CASSLGGEGILGNTIYF.

V and J are TRBV12-3 or TRBV12-4 and TRBJ1-2; TCRdb's assignment of TRBD1 cannot be checked, as there is no DNA. The CDR3 has 16 amino acids. CDR3: CASSPARRPLVYGYTF.

This chain uses TRBV4-1 with TRBJ2-1; TCRdb proposes TRBD2, but this gene call is untestable without DNA. The CDR3 consists of 19 residues. In germline, CDR1 is MGHRA, CDR2 YSYEKL. The CDR3: CASSPRMGLGLAGGNEQFF.

This rearrangement joins TRBV7-2 to TRBJ1-4; TCRdb reports TRBD1, a call that lacks DNA to check it against. The V gene's germline CDR1 is SGHTA and CDR2 FQGNSA. The CDR3 length is 14 residues. CDR3 in amino acids: CASSFPGANEKLFF.

The CDR3 region is CASSPPASNEQFF. This chain uses TRBV18 with TRBJ2-1. The CDR3 spans 13 residues. Germline loops: CDR1 KGHSH, CDR2 LQKENI.

The V and J genes are TRBV5-1 and TRBJ2-4. Germline-derived CDR1 and CDR2 are SGHRS and YFSETQ. The CDR3 loop spans 14 amino acids. CDR3 region: CASSLDRAKNIQYF.

The chain employs TRBV20-1 and TRBJ2-4. From germline, CDR1 is DFQATT and CDR2 SNEGSKA (reference sequence). The CDR3 consists of 13 residues. CDR3 protein: CSATPELPNIQYF.

The chain has TRBV7-9 and TRBJ2-3; TCRdb selects TRBD1, and the lack of DNA leaves this call unchecked. The CDR3 totals 16 residues. Germline V gene lookup returns CDR1 SEHNR and CDR2 FQNEAQ (reference sequence). The CDR3 loop reads CASSLPGQGSTDTQYF.

The genes are TRBV12-3 or TRBV12-4 and TRBJ2-1; the D call of TRBD2 rests on TCRdb alone, since no DNA is present to check it. The CDR3 contains 12 residues. The CDR3 here is CASLGGFNEQFF.

The chain has TRBV15 and TRBJ1-5; TCRdb picks TRBD1, but there is no DNA to check that call. Per germline, CDR1 LNHNV and CDR2 YYDKDF (reference sequence). The CDR3 is 16 residues long. This chain's CDR3 is CATSRGVAPINQPQHF.